This entry concerns a single TCR beta chain. Its antigen is still unknown. This sample was taken from a study of shared clonotypes between healthy human individuals. Study-level findings and limits: A reduction in generation probabilities was seen for non-shared clonotypes relative to those shared by all four donors.

Generated by immunoSEQ multiplex PCR, the TCRdb table keeps only in-frame clones and is missing some. Of approximately 2.5 million clones listed, roughly 93% were seen once; the top ten hold approximately 0.36%. This TCR derives from a man aged 18 to 30 in good health. Some clones in this sample may be carry-over from other donors' samples. Sequencing used naive CD4+ T cells from PBMCs. The subset: CD45RA+ positively selected.

CDR3 sequence reads: CASSLAGGPRTGELFF. The DNA of the CDR3 is TGTGCCAGCAGCTTGGCGGGAGGGCCAAGAACCGGGGAGCTGTTTTTT. The chain carries TRBV5-4 and TRBJ2-2; 8 bases are a match to TRBD2. The CDR3 contains 16 residues. Germline V lookup: CDR1 SGHNT, CDR2 YYREEE (reference sequence). V lost 0 bases to trimming and J lost 5 bases; unmatched junction nucleotides: 6.